This T cell receptor beta chain was captured in a study of identifying expanded T cells in peripheral blood. Study observations and caveats: Approximately 1.1 clones differed between technical replicates, versus approximately 17 and 20 over time.

Collection occurred without any documented infections or immune events in donors. The V and J ends lost 5 bases and 5 bases respectively, with 12 bases between them. CDR1 is MDHEN, CDR2 SYDVKM, per germline. The CDR3 has 13 amino acids. The data were produced by immunoSEQ multiplex PCR, yet TCRdb's version contains in-frame clones alone and is incomplete. The sample lists 81,000 or so clones; 84% were seen once. Concerning this clone itself: The antigen is not known.

The chain couples TRBV28 to TRBJ1-1, with TRBD1 as a possible D gene (5 bases). What was sequenced was blood. This receptor was taken from a person aged 18 to 75 in good health. Written as DNA, the CDR3 is TGTGCCAGCAGTCGTCAGGGTCGGACTGAAGCTTTCTTT. Amino acids: CASSRQGRTEAFF.